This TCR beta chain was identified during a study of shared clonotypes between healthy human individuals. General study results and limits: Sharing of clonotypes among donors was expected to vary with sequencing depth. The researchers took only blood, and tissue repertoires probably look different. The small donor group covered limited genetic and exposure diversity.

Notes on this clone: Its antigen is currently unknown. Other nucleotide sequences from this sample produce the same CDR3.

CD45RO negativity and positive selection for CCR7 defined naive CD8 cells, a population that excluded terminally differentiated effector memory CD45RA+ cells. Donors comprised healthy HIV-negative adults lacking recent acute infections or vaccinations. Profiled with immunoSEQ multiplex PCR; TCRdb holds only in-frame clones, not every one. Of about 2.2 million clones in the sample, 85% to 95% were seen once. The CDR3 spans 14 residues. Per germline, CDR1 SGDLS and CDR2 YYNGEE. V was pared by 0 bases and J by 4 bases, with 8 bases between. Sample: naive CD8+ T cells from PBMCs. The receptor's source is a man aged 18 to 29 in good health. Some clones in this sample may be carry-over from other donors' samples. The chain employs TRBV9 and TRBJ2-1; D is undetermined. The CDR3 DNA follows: TGTGCCAGCAGCGTAGGGGTCGGATACAATGAGCAGTTCTTC. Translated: CASSVGVGYNEQFF.